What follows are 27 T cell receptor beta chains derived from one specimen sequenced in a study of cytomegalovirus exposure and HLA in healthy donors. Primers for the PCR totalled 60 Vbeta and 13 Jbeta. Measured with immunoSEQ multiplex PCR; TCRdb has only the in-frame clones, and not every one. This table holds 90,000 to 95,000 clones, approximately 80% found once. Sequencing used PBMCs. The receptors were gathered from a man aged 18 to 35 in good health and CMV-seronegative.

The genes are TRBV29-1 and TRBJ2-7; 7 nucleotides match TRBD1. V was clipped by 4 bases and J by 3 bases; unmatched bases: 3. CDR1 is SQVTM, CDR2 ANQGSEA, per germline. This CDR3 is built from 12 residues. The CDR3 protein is CSVVDRIYEQYF. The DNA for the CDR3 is TGCAGCGTTGTGGACAGGATCTACGAGCAGTACTTC.

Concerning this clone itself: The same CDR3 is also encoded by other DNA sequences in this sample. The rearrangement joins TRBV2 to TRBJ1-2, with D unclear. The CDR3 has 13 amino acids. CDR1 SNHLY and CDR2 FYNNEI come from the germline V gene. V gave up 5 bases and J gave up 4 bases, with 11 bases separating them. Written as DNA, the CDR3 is TGTGCCAGCAGTCCCGGGAGCGGCTATGGCTACACCTTC. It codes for CASSPGSGYGYTF.

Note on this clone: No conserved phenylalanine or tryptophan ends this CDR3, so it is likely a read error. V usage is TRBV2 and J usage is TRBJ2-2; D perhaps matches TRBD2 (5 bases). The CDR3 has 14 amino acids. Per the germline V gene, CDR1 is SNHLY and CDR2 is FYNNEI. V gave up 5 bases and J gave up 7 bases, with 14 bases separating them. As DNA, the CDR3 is TGTGCCAGCAGTCCGACGGGCGGGCACGGGGAGCTGTTTTCT. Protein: CASSPTGGHGELFS.

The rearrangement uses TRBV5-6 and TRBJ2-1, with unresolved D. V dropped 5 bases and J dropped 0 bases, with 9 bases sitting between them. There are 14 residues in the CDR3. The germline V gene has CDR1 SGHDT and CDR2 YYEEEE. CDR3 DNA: TGTGCCAGCAGACCGTTAGTCTCCTACAATGAGCAGTTCTTC. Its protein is CASRPLVSYNEQFF.

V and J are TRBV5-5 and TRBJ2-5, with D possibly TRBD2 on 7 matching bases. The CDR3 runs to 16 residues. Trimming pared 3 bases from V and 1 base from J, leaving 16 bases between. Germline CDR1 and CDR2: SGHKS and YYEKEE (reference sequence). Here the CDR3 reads CASSSHREGSQETQYF. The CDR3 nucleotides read TGTGCCAGCAGCTCCCACAGGGAGGGGAGCCAAGAGACCCAGTACTTC.

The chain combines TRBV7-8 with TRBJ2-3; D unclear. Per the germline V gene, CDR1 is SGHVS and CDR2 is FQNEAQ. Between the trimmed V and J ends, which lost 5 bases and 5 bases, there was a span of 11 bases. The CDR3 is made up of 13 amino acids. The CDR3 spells CASSPYHRDTQYF. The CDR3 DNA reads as TGTGCCAGCAGCCCCTATCATCGAGATACGCAGTATTTT.

The chain's CDR3 is CASSPGQGGSYEQYF. The CDR3 bases are TGTGCCAGCAGCCCGGGACAGGGGGGATCCTACGAGCAGTACTTC. This chain joins TRBV7-7 and TRBJ2-7; 11 bases match TRBD1. V lost 5 bases to trimming and J lost 1 base; unmatched junction nucleotides: 4. Germline CDR1 SSHAT, CDR2 FNYEAQ (reference sequence). This CDR3 is 15 amino acids long.

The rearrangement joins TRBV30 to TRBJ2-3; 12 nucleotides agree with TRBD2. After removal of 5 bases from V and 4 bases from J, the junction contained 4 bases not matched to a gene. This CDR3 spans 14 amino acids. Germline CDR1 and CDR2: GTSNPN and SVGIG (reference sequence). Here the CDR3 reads CAWSSGGAADTQYF. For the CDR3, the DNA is TGTGCCTGGTCTAGCGGGGGGGCCGCAGATACGCAGTATTTT.

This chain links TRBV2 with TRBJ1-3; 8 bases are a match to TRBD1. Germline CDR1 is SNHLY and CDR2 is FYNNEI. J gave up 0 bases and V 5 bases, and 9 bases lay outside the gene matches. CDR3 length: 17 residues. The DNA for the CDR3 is TGTGCCAGCAGTCCAACCCGGACAGGGCTCTCTGGAAACACCATATATTTT. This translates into CASSPTRTGLSGNTIYF.

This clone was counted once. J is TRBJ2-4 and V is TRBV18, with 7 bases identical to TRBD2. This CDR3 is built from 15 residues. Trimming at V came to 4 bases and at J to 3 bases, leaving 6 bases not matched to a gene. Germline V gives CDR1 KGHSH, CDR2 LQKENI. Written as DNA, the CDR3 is TGTGCCAGCTCACGAGCGGGGATGGGCAAAAACATTCAGTACTTC. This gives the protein CASSRAGMGKNIQYF.

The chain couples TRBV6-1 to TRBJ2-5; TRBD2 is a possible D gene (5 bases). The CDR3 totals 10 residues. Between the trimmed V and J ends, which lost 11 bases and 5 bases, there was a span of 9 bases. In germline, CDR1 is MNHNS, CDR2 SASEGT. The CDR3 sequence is CAGLGETQYF. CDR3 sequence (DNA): TGTGCCGGACTCGGGGAGACCCAGTACTTC.

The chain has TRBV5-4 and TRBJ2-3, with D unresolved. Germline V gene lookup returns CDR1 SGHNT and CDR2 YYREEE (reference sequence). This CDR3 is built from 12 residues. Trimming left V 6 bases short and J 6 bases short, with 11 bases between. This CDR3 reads CASNRERDTQYF. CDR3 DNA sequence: TGTGCCAGCAACCGAGAGAGGGATACGCAGTATTTT.

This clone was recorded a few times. CDR3 loop: CASSPGLAGGPIYEQYF. DNA for the CDR3: TGCGCCAGCAGCCCGGGACTAGCGGGGGGCCCCATCTACGAGCAGTACTTC. This chain connects TRBV5-1 to TRBJ2-7, with 15 bases matching TRBD2. With V trimmed by 4 bases and J by 3 bases, 8 bases remained unmatched. The CDR3 is made up of 17 amino acids. CDR1 and CDR2 (germline): SGHRS, YFSETQ.

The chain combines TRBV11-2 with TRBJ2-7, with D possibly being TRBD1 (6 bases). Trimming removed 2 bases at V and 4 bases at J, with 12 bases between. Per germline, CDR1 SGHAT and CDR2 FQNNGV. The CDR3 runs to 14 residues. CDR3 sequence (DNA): TGTGCCAGCAGCTTACCCGACAGGATGTACGAGCAGTACTTC. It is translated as CASSLPDRMYEQYF. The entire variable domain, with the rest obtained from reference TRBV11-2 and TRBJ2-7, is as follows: EAGVAQSPRYKIIEKRQSVAFWCNPISGHATLYWYQQILGQGPKLLIQFQNNGVVDDSQLPKDRFSAERLKGVDSTLKIQPAKLEDSAVYLCASSLPDRMYEQYFGPGTRLTVT.

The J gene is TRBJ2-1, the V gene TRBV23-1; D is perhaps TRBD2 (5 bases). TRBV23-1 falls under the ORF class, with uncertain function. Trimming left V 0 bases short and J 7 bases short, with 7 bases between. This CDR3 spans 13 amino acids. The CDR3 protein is CASSQSGSNEQFF. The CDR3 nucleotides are TGCGCCAGCAGTCAATCGGGGAGTAATGAGCAGTTCTTC.

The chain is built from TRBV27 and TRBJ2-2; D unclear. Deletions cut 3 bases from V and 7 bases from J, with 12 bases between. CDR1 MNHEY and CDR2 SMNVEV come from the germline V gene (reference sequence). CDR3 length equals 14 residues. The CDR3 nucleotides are TGTGCCAGCAGTTTCCGCTCGCGGTACGGGGAGCTGTTTTTT. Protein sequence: CASSFRSRYGELFF.

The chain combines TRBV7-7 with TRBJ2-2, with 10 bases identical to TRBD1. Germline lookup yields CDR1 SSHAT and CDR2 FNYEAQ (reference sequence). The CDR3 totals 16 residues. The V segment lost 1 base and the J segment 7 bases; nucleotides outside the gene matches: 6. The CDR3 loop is CASSLGGTGAGGELFF. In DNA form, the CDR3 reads TGTGCCAGCAGCTTAGGAGGGACAGGGGCCGGCGGGGAGCTGTTTTTT.

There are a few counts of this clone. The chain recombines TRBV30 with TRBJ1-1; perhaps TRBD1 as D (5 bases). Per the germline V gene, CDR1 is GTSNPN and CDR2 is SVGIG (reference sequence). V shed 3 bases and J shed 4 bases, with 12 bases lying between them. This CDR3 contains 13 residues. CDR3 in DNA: TGTGCCTGGAGACTCAACGGGGGCACTGAAGCTTTCTTT. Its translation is CAWRLNGGTEAFF.

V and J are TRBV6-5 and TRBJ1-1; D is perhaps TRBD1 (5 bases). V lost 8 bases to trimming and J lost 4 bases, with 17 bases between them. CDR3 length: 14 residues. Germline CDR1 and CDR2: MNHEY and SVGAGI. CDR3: CASVGVWGGTEAFF. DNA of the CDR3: TGTGCCAGCGTCGGCGTATGGGGGGGCACTGAAGCTTTCTTT.

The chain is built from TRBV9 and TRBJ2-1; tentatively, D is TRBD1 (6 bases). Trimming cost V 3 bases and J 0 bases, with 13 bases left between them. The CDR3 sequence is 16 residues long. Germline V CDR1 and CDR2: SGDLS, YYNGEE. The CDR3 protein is CASSGQASSSYNEQFF. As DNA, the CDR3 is TGTGCCAGCAGCGGACAGGCATCAAGCTCCTACAATGAGCAGTTCTTC.

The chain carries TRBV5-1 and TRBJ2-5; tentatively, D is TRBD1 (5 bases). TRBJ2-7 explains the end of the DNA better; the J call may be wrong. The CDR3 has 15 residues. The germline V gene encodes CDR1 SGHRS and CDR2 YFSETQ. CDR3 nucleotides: TGCGCCAGCAGCTTGGCCTTGGGGCCCTCCTACGAGCAGTACTTC. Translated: CASSLALGPSYEQYF.

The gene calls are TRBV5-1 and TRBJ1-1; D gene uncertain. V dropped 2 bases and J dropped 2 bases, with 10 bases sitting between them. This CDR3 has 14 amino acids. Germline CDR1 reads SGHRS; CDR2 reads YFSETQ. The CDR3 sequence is CASSFNGRNTEAFF. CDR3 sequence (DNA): TGCGCCAGCAGCTTCAACGGGAGAAACACTGAAGCTTTCTTT. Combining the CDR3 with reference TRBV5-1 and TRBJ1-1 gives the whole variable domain KAGVTQTPRYLIKTRGQQVTLSCSPISGHRSVSWYQQTPGQGLQFLFEYFSETQRNKGNFPGRFSGRQFSNSRSEMNVSTLELGDSALYLCASSFNGRNTEAFFGQGTRLTVV.

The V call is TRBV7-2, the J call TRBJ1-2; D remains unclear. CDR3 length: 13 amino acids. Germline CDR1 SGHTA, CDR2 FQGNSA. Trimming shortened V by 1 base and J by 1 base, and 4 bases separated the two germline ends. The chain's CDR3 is CASSLGINYGYTF. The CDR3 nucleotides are TGTGCCAGCAGCTTAGGTATTAACTATGGCTACACCTTC.

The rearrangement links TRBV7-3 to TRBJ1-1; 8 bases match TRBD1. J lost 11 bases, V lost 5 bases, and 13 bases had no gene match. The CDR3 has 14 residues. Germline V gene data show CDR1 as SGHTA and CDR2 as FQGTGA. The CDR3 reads CASSPGEAGGPAFF. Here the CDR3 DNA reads TGTGCCAGCAGCCCGGGGGAGGCAGGGGGCCCGGCTTTCTTT.

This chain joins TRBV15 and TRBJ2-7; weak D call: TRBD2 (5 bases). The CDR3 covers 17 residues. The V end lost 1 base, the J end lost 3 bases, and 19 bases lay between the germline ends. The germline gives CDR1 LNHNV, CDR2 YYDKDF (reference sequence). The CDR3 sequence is CATSRGGALREFYEQYF. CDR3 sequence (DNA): TGTGCCACCAGCAGAGGGGGAGCCCTAAGGGAGTTCTACGAGCAGTACTTC. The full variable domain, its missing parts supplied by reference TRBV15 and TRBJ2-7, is DAMVIQNPRYQVTQFGKPVTLSCSQTLNHNVMYWYQQKSSQAPKLLFHYYDKDFNNEADTPDNFQSRRPNTSFCFLDIRSPGLGDTAMYLCATSRGGALREFYEQYFGPGTRLTVT.

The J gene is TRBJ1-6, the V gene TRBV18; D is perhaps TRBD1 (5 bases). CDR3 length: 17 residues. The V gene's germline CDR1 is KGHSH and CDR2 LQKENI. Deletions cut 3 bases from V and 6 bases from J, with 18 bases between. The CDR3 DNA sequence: TGTGCCAGCTCACCGAGCCAGGGAAGAGGTGGTAATTCACCCCTCCACTTT. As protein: CASSPSQGRGGNSPLHF. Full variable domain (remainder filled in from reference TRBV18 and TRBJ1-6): NAGVMQNPRHLVRRRGQEARLRCSPMKGHSHVYWYRQLPEEGLKFMVYLQKENIIDESGMPKERFSAEFPKEGPSILRIQQVVRGDSAAYFCASSPSQGRGGNSPLHFGNGTRLTVT.

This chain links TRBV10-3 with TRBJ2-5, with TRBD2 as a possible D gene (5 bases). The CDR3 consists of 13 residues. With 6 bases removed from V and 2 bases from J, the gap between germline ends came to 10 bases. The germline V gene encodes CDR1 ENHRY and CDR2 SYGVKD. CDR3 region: CAIRYGMQETQYF. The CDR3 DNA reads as TGTGCCATCAGATACGGGATGCAAGAGACCCAGTACTTC.